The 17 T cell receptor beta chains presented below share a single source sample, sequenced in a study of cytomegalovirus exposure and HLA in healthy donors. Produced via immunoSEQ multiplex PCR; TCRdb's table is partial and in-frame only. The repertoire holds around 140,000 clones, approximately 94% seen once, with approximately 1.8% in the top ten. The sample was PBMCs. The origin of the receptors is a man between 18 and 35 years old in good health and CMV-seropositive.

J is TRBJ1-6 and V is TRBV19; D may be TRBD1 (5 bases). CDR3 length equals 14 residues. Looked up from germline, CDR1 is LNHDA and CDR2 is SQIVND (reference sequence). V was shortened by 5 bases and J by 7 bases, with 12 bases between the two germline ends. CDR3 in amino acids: CASSPETENSPLHF. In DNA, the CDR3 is TGTGCCAGTAGTCCTGAGACAGAAAATTCACCCCTCCACTTT.

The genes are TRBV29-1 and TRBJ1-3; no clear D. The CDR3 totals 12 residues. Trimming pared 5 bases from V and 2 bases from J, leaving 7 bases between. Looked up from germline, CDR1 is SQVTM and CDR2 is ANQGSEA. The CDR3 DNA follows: TGCAGCGTTCGCAGCGCTGGAAACACCATATATTTT. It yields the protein CSVRSAGNTIYF.

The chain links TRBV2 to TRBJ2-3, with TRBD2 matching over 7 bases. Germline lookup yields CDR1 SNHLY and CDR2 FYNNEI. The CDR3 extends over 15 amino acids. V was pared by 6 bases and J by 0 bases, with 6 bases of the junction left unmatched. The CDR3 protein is CASRELAYSTDTQYF. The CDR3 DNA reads TGTGCCAGCAGGGAACTAGCGTATAGCACAGATACGCAGTATTTT.

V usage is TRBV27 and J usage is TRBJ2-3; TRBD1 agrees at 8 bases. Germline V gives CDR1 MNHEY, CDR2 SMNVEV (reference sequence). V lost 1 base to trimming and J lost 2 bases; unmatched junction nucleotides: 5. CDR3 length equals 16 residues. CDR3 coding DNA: TGTGCCAGCAGTTTATACCAGGGGGCCCTCACAGATACGCAGTATTTT. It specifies CASSLYQGALTDTQYF.

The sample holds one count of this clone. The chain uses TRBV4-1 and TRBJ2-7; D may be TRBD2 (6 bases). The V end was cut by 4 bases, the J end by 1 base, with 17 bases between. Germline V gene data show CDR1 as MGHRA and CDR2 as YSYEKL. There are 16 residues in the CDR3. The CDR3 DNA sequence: TGCGCCAGCAGCCTTTCCGGGACTCAGAGTTCCTACGAGCAGTACTTC. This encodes CASSLSGTQSSYEQYF.

The CDR3 region is CAISDPGAAYEQYF. CDR3 nucleotide sequence: TGTGCCATCAGTGACCCGGGAGCCGCCTACGAGCAGTACTTC. The chain combines TRBV10-3 with TRBJ2-7, with a weak D call TRBD2 (6 bases). With 3 bases removed from V and 2 bases from J, the gap between germline ends came to 11 bases. Germline V gives CDR1 ENHRY, CDR2 SYGVKD. The CDR3 has 14 amino acids.

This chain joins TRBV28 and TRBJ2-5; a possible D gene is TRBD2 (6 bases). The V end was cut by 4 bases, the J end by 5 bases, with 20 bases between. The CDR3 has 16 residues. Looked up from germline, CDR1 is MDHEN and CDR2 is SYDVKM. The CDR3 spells CASSSAGSLREETQYF. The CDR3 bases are TGTGCCAGCAGTTCGGCGGGGAGCTTGAGGGAGGAGACCCAGTACTTC.

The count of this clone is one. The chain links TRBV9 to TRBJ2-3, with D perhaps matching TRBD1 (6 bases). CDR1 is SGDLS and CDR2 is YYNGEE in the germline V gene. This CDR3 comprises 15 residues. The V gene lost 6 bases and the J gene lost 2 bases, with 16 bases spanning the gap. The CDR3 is CASTPKAGATDTQYF. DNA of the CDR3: TGTGCCAGCACCCCCAAAGCAGGGGCCACAGATACGCAGTATTTT.

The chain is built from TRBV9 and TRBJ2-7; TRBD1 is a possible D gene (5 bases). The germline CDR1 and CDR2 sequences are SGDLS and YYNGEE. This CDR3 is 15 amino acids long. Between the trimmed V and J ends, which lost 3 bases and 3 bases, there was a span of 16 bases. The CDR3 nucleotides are TGTGCCAGCAGCGCCCAGGGTAGTAAGATCTACGAGCAGTACTTC. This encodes CASSAQGSKIYEQYF.

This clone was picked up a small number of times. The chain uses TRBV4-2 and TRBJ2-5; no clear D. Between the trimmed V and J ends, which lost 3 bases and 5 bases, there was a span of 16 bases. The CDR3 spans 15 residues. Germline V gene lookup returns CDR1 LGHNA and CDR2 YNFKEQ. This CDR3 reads CASSHFLLLLETQYF. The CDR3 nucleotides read TGTGCCAGCAGCCATTTTTTACTGCTTCTCGAGACCCAGTACTTC.

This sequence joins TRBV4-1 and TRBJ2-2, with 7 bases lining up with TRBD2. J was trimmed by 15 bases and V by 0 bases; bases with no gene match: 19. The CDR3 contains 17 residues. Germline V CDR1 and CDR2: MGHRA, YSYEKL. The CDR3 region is CASSQEWGVAGPLRLFF. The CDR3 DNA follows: TGCGCCAGCAGCCAAGAATGGGGGGTAGCGGGCCCCCTGAGGTTGTTTTTT.

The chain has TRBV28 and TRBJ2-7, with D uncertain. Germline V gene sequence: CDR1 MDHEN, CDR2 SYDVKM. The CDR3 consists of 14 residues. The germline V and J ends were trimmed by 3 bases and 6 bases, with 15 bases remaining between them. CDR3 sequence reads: CASSFSAALREQYF. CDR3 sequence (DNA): TGTGCCAGCAGTTTCTCGGCGGCCCTACGCGAGCAGTACTTC.

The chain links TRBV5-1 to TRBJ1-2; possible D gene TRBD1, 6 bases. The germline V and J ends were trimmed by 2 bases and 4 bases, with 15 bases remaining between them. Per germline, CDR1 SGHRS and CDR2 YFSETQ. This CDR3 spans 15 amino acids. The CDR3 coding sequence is TGCGCCAGCAGCTTTATGCCCCGGGACATCTATGGCTACACCTTC. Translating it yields CASSFMPRDIYGYTF. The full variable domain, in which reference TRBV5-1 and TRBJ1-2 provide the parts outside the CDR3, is KAGVTQTPRYLIKTRGQQVTLSCSPISGHRSVSWYQQTPGQGLQFLFEYFSETQRNKGNFPGRFSGRQFSNSRSEMNVSTLELGDSALYLCASSFMPRDIYGYTFGSGTRLTVV.

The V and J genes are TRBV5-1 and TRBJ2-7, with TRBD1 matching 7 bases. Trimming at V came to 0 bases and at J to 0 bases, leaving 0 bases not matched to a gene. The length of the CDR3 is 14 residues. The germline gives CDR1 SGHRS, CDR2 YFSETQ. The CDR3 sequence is CASSLDRGSYEQYF. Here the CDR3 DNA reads TGCGCCAGCAGCTTGGACAGGGGCTCCTACGAGCAGTACTTC.

In DNA, the CDR3 is TGTGCCAGCAGCGCCTTAGCGGGACACACCGGGGAGCTGTTTTTT. Protein: CASSALAGHTGELFF. The gene calls are TRBV9 and TRBJ2-2; 8 bases match TRBD2. The CDR3 is made up of 15 amino acids. The junction had 4 bases not matched to a gene; V was cut back by 3 bases and J by 3 bases. Germline V gene data show CDR1 as SGDLS and CDR2 as YYNGEE.

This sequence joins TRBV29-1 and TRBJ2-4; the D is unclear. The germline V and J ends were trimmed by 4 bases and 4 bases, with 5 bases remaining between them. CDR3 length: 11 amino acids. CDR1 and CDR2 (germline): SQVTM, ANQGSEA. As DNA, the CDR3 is TGCAGCGTTGGTGAGAAAAACATTCAGTACTTC. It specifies CSVGEKNIQYF. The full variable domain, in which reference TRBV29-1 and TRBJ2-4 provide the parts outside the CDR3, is SAVISQKPSRDICQRGTSLTIQCQVDSQVTMMFWYRQQPGQSLTLIATANQGSEATYESGFVIDKFPISRPNLTFSTLTVSNMSPEDSSIYLCSVGEKNIQYFGAGTRLSVL.

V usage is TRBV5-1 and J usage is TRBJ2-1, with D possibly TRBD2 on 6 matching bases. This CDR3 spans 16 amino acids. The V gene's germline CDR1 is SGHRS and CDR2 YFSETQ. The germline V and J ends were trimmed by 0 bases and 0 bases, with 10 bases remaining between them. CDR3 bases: TGCGCCAGCAGCTTGGATCGGGGGAGCTCCTACAATGAGCAGTTCTTC. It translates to CASSLDRGSSYNEQFF.